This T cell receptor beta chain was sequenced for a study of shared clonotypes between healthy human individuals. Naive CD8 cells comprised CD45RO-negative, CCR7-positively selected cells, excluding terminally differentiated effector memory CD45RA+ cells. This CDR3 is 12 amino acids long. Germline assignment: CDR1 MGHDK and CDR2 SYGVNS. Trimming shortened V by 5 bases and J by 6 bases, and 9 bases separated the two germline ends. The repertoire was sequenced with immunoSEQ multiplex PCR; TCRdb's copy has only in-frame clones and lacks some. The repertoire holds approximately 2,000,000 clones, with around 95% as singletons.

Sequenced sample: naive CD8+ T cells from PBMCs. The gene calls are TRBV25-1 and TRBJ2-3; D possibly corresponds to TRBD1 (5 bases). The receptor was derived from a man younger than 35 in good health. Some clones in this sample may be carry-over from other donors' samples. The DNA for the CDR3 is TGTGCCAGCAGTCCAGGGTGGGATACGCAGTATTTT. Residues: CASSPGWDTQYF.